Shown below are 17 T cell receptor beta chains from a single sample sequenced in a study of blood T cell repertoires in COVID-19. Sequenced by immunoSEQ multiplex PCR; TCRdb stores in-frame clones only, minus some. The data show 50,000 to 70,000 clones, under 80% seen once. Sequencing used PBMCs or T cells enriched from blood (not recorded which). The receptors were gathered from a woman between 55 and 75 years old who had been exposed to COVID-19.

This sequence joins TRBV6-4 and TRBJ1-6, with a possible D match to TRBD1 (6 bases). The CDR3 consists of 15 residues. The germline V and J ends were trimmed by 2 bases and 7 bases, with 12 bases remaining between them. Germline loops: CDR1 MRHNA, CDR2 SNTAGT. This CDR3 is CASSDTDRRNSPLHF. CDR3 nucleotide sequence: TGTGCCAGCAGTGACACCGACAGGCGGAATTCACCCCTCCACTTT.

This clone is a singleton in its sample. The chain combines TRBV14 with TRBJ2-1; D gene uncertain. Germline values: CDR1 SGHDN, CDR2 FVKESK. CDR3 length: 15 residues. V lost 1 base and J 2 bases, leaving 9 bases between the germline ends. CDR3 DNA sequence: TGTGCCAGCAGCCAAGTTGGAACAGCCTACAATGAGCAGTTCTTC. The encoded protein is CASSQVGTAYNEQFF.

The chain carries TRBV7-9 and TRBJ2-7; no reliable D call. V lost 5 bases, J lost 9 bases, and 14 bases lay in between. The CDR3 is 12 amino acids. CDR1 is SEHNR and CDR2 is FQNEAQ in the germline V gene (reference sequence). Here the CDR3 reads CASSLTGERQYF. The CDR3 DNA reads TGTGCCAGCAGCCTCACTGGAGAGCGGCAGTACTTC.

The rearrangement joins TRBV28 to TRBJ1-1; D uncertain. Germline CDR1 and CDR2: MDHEN and SYDVKM. The CDR3 has 12 residues. V lost 6 bases, J lost 6 bases, and 11 bases lay in between. CDR3 protein: CASSLPAAEAFF. The CDR3 DNA sequence: TGTGCCAGCAGCCTCCCCGCAGCTGAAGCTTTCTTT.

To note about this clone: The limits of the CDR3 on the DNA are not certain, so only TCRdb's listed CDR3 is given. This rearrangement joins TRBV6-5 to TRBJ2-7; the table names TRBD1, a call not compared with the DNA. From germline, CDR1 is MNHEY and CDR2 SVGAGI. Counting both end residues, the CDR3 totals 15 amino acids. The CDR3 protein is CASILGQGPTYEQYF.

The rearrangement links TRBV7-2 to TRBJ2-4; D is undetermined. Trimming stripped 6 bases from V and 5 bases from J, with 8 bases between. The length of the CDR3 is 12 residues. Germline loops: CDR1 SGHTA, CDR2 FQGNSA. CDR3 coding DNA: TGTGCCAGCAGTTCCCTAGAAAACATTCAGTACTTC. Its protein is CASSSLENIQYF.

V usage is TRBV6-5 and J usage is TRBJ1-2; D gene ambiguous. The CDR3 consists of 14 residues. V lost 7 bases and J lost 2, with 14 bases in between. Per the germline V gene, CDR1 is MNHEY and CDR2 is SVGAGI. The CDR3 DNA follows: TGTGCCAGCAACGTGGACGGGATAAACTATGGCTACACCTTC. Residues: CASNVDGINYGYTF.

The chain combines TRBV27 with TRBJ1-2; tentative D call: TRBD1 (6 bases). This CDR3 contains 14 residues. V lost 5 bases and J 4 bases, leaving 14 bases between the germline ends. Germline values: CDR1 MNHEY, CDR2 SMNVEV (reference sequence). CDR3 nucleotide sequence: TGTGCCAGCAGTAGGATGACAGGATTCTATGGCTACACCTTC. It yields the protein CASSRMTGFYGYTF.

This clone was seen more than once but under ten times. The chain employs TRBV10-1 and TRBJ1-1; D not certain. The CDR3 runs to 17 residues. The V end lost 0 bases, the J end lost 0 bases, and 14 bases lay between the germline ends. The germline V gene has CDR1 WNHNN and CDR2 SYGVQD (reference sequence). The CDR3 DNA sequence: TGCGCCAGCAGTGAGTCGAGTGCCAGGTTAGTGAACACTGAAGCTTTCTTT. Its protein is CASSESSARLVNTEAFF.

The genes are TRBV9 and TRBJ1-6; 8 bases map to TRBD1. The CDR3 has 16 amino acids. Germline lookup yields CDR1 SGDLS and CDR2 YYNGEE. Trimming cost V 1 base and J 10 bases; bases outside gene matches: 10. CDR3: CASSVSSGQGSSPLHF. CDR3 nucleotide sequence: TGTGCCAGCAGCGTAAGCTCCGGACAGGGTTCGTCACCCCTCCACTTT.

CDR3 sequence reads: CASSLTGKFGYTF. The CDR3 DNA reads as TGTGCCAGCAGCTTAACAGGGAAGTTTGGCTACACCTTC. The chain carries TRBV5-6 and TRBJ1-2; a possible D gene is TRBD1 (6 bases). V was trimmed by 2 bases and J by 7 bases, leaving 12 bases between them. The CDR3 is 13 amino acids. CDR1 and CDR2 (germline): SGHDT, YYEEEE.

The CDR3: CASSLTPGEKLFF. CDR3 DNA: TGTGCCAGCAGCTTGACCCCAGGGGAAAAACTGTTTTTT. V usage is TRBV7-2 and J usage is TRBJ1-4, with a possible D match to TRBD1 (5 bases). The CDR3 extends over 13 amino acids. V was shortened by 3 bases and J by 8 bases, with 10 bases between the two germline ends. In germline, CDR1 is SGHTA, CDR2 FQGNSA.

This clone was detected many times. The CDR3 reads CGSTGFRTEAFF. The CDR3 nucleotides read TGTGGCTCGACAGGTTTTCGTACTGAAGCTTTCTTT. The rearrangement joins TRBV11-2 to TRBJ1-1, with D perhaps matching TRBD1 (6 bases). CDR3 length: 12 amino acids. CDR1 and CDR2 from the germline V gene are SGHAT and FQNNGV. The variable domain in full, completed from reference TRBV11-2 and TRBJ1-1, reads EAGVAQSPRYKIIEKRQSVAFWCNPISGHATLYWYQQILGQGPKLLIQFQNNGVVDDSQLPKDRFSAERLKGVDSTLKIQPAKLEDSAVYLCGSTGFRTEAFFGQGTRLTVV.

This clone was seen once. Here the CDR3 DNA reads TGTGCCAGCAGCCTACGGGGTACCTATGGCTACACCTTC. The encoded protein is CASSLRGTYGYTF. The chain combines TRBV6-5 with TRBJ1-2; no clear D gene. The CDR3 is 13 amino acids. The germline V gene has CDR1 MNHEY and CDR2 SVGAGI. V was cut by 6 bases and J by 4 bases, with 12 bases left in between.

In its sample, this clone was seen a few times. The chain recombines TRBV13 with TRBJ2-2; D is ambiguous. Trimming pared 4 bases from V and 1 base from J, leaving 4 bases between. Germline CDR1 reads PRHDT; CDR2 reads FYEKMQ (reference sequence). This CDR3 is 13 amino acids long. The CDR3 loop is CASSSWNTGELFF. For the CDR3, the DNA is TGTGCCAGCAGCTCCTGGAACACCGGGGAGCTGTTTTTT. Full variable domain (remainder filled in from reference TRBV13 and TRBJ2-2): AAGVIQSPRHLIKEKRETATLKCYPIPRHDTVYWYQQGPGQDPQFLISFYEKMQSDKGSIPDRFSAQQFSDYHSELNMSSLELGDSALYFCASSSWNTGELFFGEGSRLTVL.

V and J are TRBV24-1 and TRBJ1-2, with a tentative D call TRBD1 (5 bases). The CDR3 is 14 residues long. V dropped 5 bases and J dropped 4 bases, with 13 bases sitting between them. CDR1 and CDR2 (germline): KGHDR, SFDVKD. CDR3 region: CATSAGGTSYGYTF. The CDR3, as DNA: TGTGCCACCAGTGCGGGGGGAACTTCCTATGGCTACACCTTC.

V and J are TRBV2 and TRBJ2-5; 12 bases map to TRBD2. The CDR3 spans 15 residues. Trimming removed 9 bases from V and 4 bases from J; junction bases left unmatched: 9. Germline CDR1 and CDR2: SNHLY and FYNNEI. CDR3 in amino acids: CARTTSGRPLETQYF. The CDR3 bases are TGTGCCAGAACTACTAGCGGGAGGCCCTTAGAGACCCAGTACTTC.